A selection of T cell receptor beta chains follows, all from one sample in a study of cytotoxic CD8 clonotypes in ibrutinib-treated CLL. The data were produced by immunoSEQ multiplex PCR, yet TCRdb's version contains in-frame clones alone and is incomplete. Of 250,000 to 350,000 clones in the sample, approximately 76% are singletons; the top ten hold about 5.3%. The specimen comprised PBMCs, sampled at disease progression, from a patient treated with ibrutinib. The source of these receptors is a human donor with chronic lymphocytic leukemia. Each CDR3 is given with its conserved first and last residue. Rows give clone size only sometimes, using once, few, many, or a class for an expanded clone.

clone size: NA; V gene: TRBV7-2; CDR3 protein: CASSSTGGSTDTQYF
clone size: NA; V gene: TRBV10-3; CDR3 protein: CAISERIQGNGEAFF
clone size: NA; V gene: TRBV18; CDR3 protein: CASSPGAGRYDYTF
clone size: NA; V gene: TRBV10-3; CDR3 protein: CAISGGMGDTQYF
clone size: once; V gene: TRBV6-6; CDR3 protein: CASSYPLGYEQYF
clone size: NA; V gene: TRBV15; CDR3 protein: CATSIRAGGIETQYF
clone size: NA; V gene: TRBV7-2; CDR3 protein: CASSLAVLSNEQFF
clone size: NA; V gene: TRBV9; CDR3 protein: CASGMPGLGGYTF
clone size: NA; V gene: TRBV11-2; CDR3 protein: CASSFSGRREAFF
clone size: NA; V gene: TRBV25-1; CDR3 protein: CASSELGRNNEQFF
clone size: NA; V gene: TRBV11-2; CDR3 protein: CASSFRVVQYF
clone size: few; V gene: TRBV7-9; CDR3 protein: CASSPNQPQHF
clone size: NA; V gene: TRBV11-2; CDR3 protein: CASSPGGQSAKYF
clone size: NA; V gene: TRBV5-6; CDR3 protein: CASSKDRTLYGYTF
clone size: NA; V gene: TRBV4-1; CDR3 protein: CASSQYGQGEKLFF
clone size: few; V gene: TRBV2; CDR3 protein: CASSPREGLNTGELFF
clone size: NA; V gene: TRBV28; CDR3 protein: CASSSTGAIAYEQYF
clone size: few; V gene: TRBV10-3; CDR3 protein: CAISEPGQGVSDYTF
clone size: NA; V gene: TRBV6-8; CDR3 protein: CASKGLTGELFF
clone size: NA; V gene: TRBV5-1; CDR3 protein: CASSFTGLSNQPQHF
clone size: NA; V gene: TRBV7-9; CDR3 protein: CASSLDQSLETQYF
clone size: NA; V gene: TRBV29-1; CDR3 protein: CSGGPRGNEQFF
clone size: NA; V gene: TRBV9; CDR3 protein: CASSDPTVGANYGYTF
clone size: NA; V gene: TRBV9; CDR3 protein: CASSVRTGADEQYF
clone size: NA; V gene: TRBV28; CDR3 protein: CASTRDRGNTIYF
clone size: NA; V gene: TRBV5-1; CDR3 protein: CASSLAPGQTYEQYF
clone size: NA; V gene: TRBV5-1; CDR3 protein: CASSGGQYNEQFF
clone size: NA; V gene: TRBV4-1; CDR3 protein: CASSHGITNQPQHF
clone size: few; V gene: TRBV6-5; CDR3 protein: CASTSRIGGREKLFF
clone size: NA; V gene: TRBV10-2; CDR3 protein: CASRVGHRGPAEYF
clone size: NA; V gene: TRBV19; CDR3 protein: CASSIILAGVIEQFF
clone size: few; V gene: TRBV18; CDR3 protein: CASSPSERKQYF
clone size: few; V gene: TRBV27; CDR3 protein: CASKQTAGLSYNEQFF
clone size: NA; V gene: TRBV6-5; CDR3 protein: CASSLTHLETQYF
clone size: NA; V gene: TRBV4-2; CDR3 protein: CASSQRGWGPSGANVLTF
clone size: NA; V gene: TRBV7-2; CDR3 protein: CATLRHTQYF
clone size: NA; V gene: TRBV4-3; CDR3 protein: CASSSRARDRDTQYF
clone size: few; V gene: TRBV19; CDR3 protein: CASSIEGRGFQPQHF
clone size: NA; V gene: TRBV28; CDR3 protein: CASGTVPYEQYF
clone size: NA; V gene: TRBV1; CDR3 protein: CTSSQAARTVTEAFF
clone size: NA; V gene: TRBV19; CDR3 protein: CASKSGDVYGYTF
clone size: NA; V gene: TRBV19; CDR3 protein: CASSLTGEPNNEQFF
clone size: NA; V gene: TRBV15; CDR3 protein: CATSRDPTGNTEAFF
clone size: once; V gene: TRBV7-2; CDR3 protein: CASSQDGVRIHEQYF
clone size: NA; V gene: TRBV5-4; CDR3 protein: CASSTGSLNYNEQFF
clone size: NA; V gene: TRBV19; CDR3 protein: CASRKTGFNEKLFF
clone size: NA; V gene: TRBV20-1; CDR3 protein: CSGSTGNTIYF
clone size: NA; V gene: TRBV6-6; CDR3 protein: CASSEEFLSYEQYF
clone size: NA; V gene: TRBV10-2; CDR3 protein: CASSEDRGPYEQYF
clone size: NA; V gene: TRBV5-4; CDR3 protein: CASSQPGTVLDEQFF